This T cell receptor beta chain stems from a study of PD-1 blockade in classical Hodgkin lymphoma. On the study more broadly: Patients got intravenous nivolumab 3 mg/kg every 2 weeks.

Broader study findings: At baseline, newly diagnosed patients reportedly showed less TCR diversity than healthy donors. The baseline diversity of complete responders showed similarity to that of newly diagnosed patients. Underlying causes for the observed repertoire differences were not defined, possibly disease activity or prior therapy.

Libraries were prepared by immunoSEQ multiplex PCR; TCRdb keeps only in-frame clonotypes and omits some of them. This sample has over 90,000 clones, with 89% found just once. As regards this clone: Its cognate antigen is unknown.

The patients all showed relapse after autologous stem cell transplantation, while their brentuximab vedotin exposure varied. The CDR3 totals 15 residues. CDR1 is SQVTM and CDR2 is ANQGSEA in the germline V gene. With 2 bases clipped from V and 2 bases from J, the junction kept 4 bases outside the gene matches. Sequencing used peripheral blood mononuclear cells (PBMCs), obtained before the second cycle of nivolumab. V gene TRBV29-1 combines with J gene TRBJ2-5; 11 bases map to TRBD2. The sequence was collected from a human donor with classical Hodgkin lymphoma. As DNA, the CDR3 is TGCAGCGTTGAACGCTCTAGCGGGGGGCAAGAGACCCAGTACTTC. This encodes CSVERSSGGQETQYF.